This T cell receptor (beta chain) was recovered during a study of T-cell memory formation after mild COVID-19. Turning to the study itself: Clusters of TCRs were largely donor specific. General study results and limits: Contracting clones from day 15 to 85 had balanced CD4/CD8; later expanders favoured CD4+. Proof of SARS-CoV-2 specificity was absent for the second-wave clones that crested on day 37. CD4+ clones that contracted lay mainly in CM and EM; CD8+ ones lay in EMRA.

With respect to this clonotype: Its target is unknown.

Each CDR3 protein is one row after TCRdb ran MiXCR on the 5' RACE reads. The table shows about 180,000 distinct CDR3 sequences, with about 18% occurring only once. Germline CDR1 reads SGHRS; CDR2 reads YFSETQ. V lost 0 bases and J 8 bases, leaving 12 bases between the germline ends. The CDR3 totals 14 residues. This TCR derives from a man between 18 and 35 years old who had mild COVID-19 (a few samples of this study predate the infection). Cell type and time point are not known. The chain carries TRBV5-1 and TRBJ2-1, with D possibly being TRBD1 (5 bases). Sequenced material: PBMCs or a T cell subset sorted from them (not recorded which). The CDR3 is CASSLERGVDEQFF. CDR3 nucleotides: TGCGCCAGCAGCTTGGAAAGGGGCGTGGATGAGCAGTTCTTC.